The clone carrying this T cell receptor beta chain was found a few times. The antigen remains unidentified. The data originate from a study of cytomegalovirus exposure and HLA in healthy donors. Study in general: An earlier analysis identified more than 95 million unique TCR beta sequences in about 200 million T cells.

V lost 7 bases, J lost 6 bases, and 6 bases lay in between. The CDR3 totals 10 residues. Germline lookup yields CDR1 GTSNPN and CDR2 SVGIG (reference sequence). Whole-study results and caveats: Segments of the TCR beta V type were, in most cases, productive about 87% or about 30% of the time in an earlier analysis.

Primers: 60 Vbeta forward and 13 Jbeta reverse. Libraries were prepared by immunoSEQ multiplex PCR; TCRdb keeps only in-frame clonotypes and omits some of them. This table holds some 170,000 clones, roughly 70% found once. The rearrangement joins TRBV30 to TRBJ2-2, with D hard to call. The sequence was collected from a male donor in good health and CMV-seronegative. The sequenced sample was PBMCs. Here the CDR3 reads CASPSGELFF. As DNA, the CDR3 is TGTGCCTCCCCCTCCGGGGAGCTGTTTTTT.